This record covers a single T cell receptor beta chain. It has no known antigen specificity. It has no much larger one-base neighbor in the sample; base qualities were not kept. These data belong to a study of shared T cell receptors in the human thymus (dated by TCRdb to 2020 to 2023). Study-level background: The study examined how self-reactive, shared T-cell receptor alpha chains are generated in the human thymus.

According to the germline V gene, CDR1 reads SQVTM and CDR2 reads ANQGSEA. V is trimmed back by 6 bases and J by 2 bases, and the junction contains 7 bases that no gene match accounts for. The CDR3, cysteine through phenylalanine, is 14 amino acids long. CDR3 DNA only is kept here, 42 bases in frame from base 1. The library was obtained by the immunoSEQ multiplex PCR assay. Sourced from immuneACCESS, this table was stored by TCRdb with only in-frame sequences that have V and J called. A share of the clones is absent; for the studies checked, an unresolved V gene accounts for under half, and the remainder has no known explanation. This sample lists 500,000 to 750,000 clones; approximately 87% were detected once. 0.0095% to 0.011% of the sample is held by the ten biggest clonotypes. These records were also assigned to another study, of human thymus T cells. Reported in the second study: Immunologically healthy infants undergoing open corrective cardiac surgery for congenital heart defects in Finland were used as donors. The thymus tissue came from surgical resects taken out during corrective cardiac surgery. Biased V and J gene segment usage appeared to be present in both thymic and peripheral blood repertoires. The related research reported highly overlapping thymic TCR repertoires among unrelated individuals. The study described the TCR alpha and beta repertoires in about eight infant thymus samples and four matching peripheral blood samples. The cohort included six male and a couple of female infants, with donor ages spanning 7 to 244 days. Thymocytes were freed from the tissue by mechanical means and kept at -70 degrees C as pellets of roughly 8.5-31 million cells. A QIAsymphony instrument was used to extract genomic DNA from frozen cell pellets. The immunoSEQ multiplex PCR assay was used to amplify the TCRB and TCRAD loci from a standardized amount of quality-controlled genomic DNA. The V(D)J region was spanned by amplicons of a length sufficient to cover the CDR3 and to identify V and J genes. Through the commercial immunoSEQ service, the amplicons were sequenced on an Illumina platform. Primer bias and sequencing errors were corrected as previously described, and TCRAD and TCRB definitions were based on the IMGT database. Analysis of the repertoires was done with immunoSEQ Analyzer 3.0 and VDJTools and included basic statistics, V/J segment usage, diversity estimates, rarefaction and pairwise overlap. Diversity was estimated using the Chao1, ChaoE, Efron-Thisted, Shannon and inverse Simpson indices, and was also estimated on datasets down-sampled to the size of the smallest sample. Repertoire overlap used strict matching of CDR3 nucleotide sequence, V gene and J gene, with Jaccard-based multidimensional scaling clustering. On average, roughly 800,000 unique TCRB clonotypes were obtained from thymus samples, compared with about 84,000 from blood samples.

The sample consisted of thymocytes. This clonotype was obtained from a boy less than two years old with a congenital heart defect. Donor details come from another sample of the same person, matched by shared clones. The chain couples TRBV29-1 to TRBJ2-7; the junction holds 10 bases that match TRBD1. The CDR3 reads as follows: CSVATGTGAYEQYF. The DNA sequence is TGCAGCGTCGCGACCGGGACAGGGGCCTACGAGCAGTACTTC.